This T cell receptor (beta chain) is drawn from a study of CD4 T cells in relation to SARS-CoV-2 and coronaviruses. Study context: Controls used an HIV-1 Nef peptide pool or no peptide. The study's findings and limits: Crossreactivity was assessed only for spike protein, not other viral proteins.

Concerning this clone: Its antigen is undetermined.

Generated by immunoSEQ multiplex PCR, the TCRdb table keeps only in-frame clones and is missing some. Among 15,000 to 20,000 clones listed, approximately 80% were seen once. Unexposed donor CD4+ T cells date from 2011-2018, before the COVID-19 pandemic. After nine to ten days of culture, CD4+ T cells were isolated. Cells permitting, SARS-CoV-2 S/N and four cold-coronavirus spikes were tested on unexposed-donor CD4+ T cells. The receptor comes from a human donor in good health. Sequences were obtained from CD4+ T cells from PBMCs, cultured in vitro.

CDR3 DNA: TGTGCCAGCAGCCAACCGGGGGGGGACACTGAAGCTTTCTTT. Translation: CASSQPGGDTEAFF. The gene calls are TRBV3-1 (or the pseudogene TRBV3-2) and TRBJ1-1, with D possibly being TRBD1 (5 bases). The CDR3 runs 14 residues. CDR1 is LGHDT, CDR2 YNNKEL, per germline (reference sequence). V was pared by 2 bases and J by 3 bases, with 10 bases between.